The T cell receptor beta chain described here comes from a study of blood T cell repertoires in COVID-19. As for the study in general: Sites in the United States, Italy and Spain provided acute and convalescent COVID-19 samples. T cells, B-cell-depleted T cells, or PBMCs supplied cDNA or gDNA.

In the original processing: Scientists estimated how many nucleated cells there were by amplifying reference gene primers. Sequencing was performed with immunoSEQ multiplex PCR; in TCRdb, only in-frame clones are kept and a portion is missing. The V and J calls and clone size come from that table; D and trimming were worked out from the DNA. Among about 200,000 clones listed, more than 75% were seen once. Enrolled during active infection, Seattle patients were then followed longitudinally. Germline values: CDR1 WSHSY, CDR2 SAAADI. V was pared by 6 bases and J by 12 bases, with 33 bases between. The CDR3 extends over 17 amino acids.

This chain joins TRBV10-2 and TRBJ2-7, with D possibly TRBD1 on 7 matching bases. Sequencing was performed on peripheral blood. The sequence was collected from a person aged 70 to 79 with COVID-19, enrolled during active disease. The CDR3 region is CASREAGQTIASRKLYF. The CDR3 nucleotides are TGCGCCAGCAGGGAGGCGGGACAGACCATAGCGTCCAGAAAGCTGTACTTC.